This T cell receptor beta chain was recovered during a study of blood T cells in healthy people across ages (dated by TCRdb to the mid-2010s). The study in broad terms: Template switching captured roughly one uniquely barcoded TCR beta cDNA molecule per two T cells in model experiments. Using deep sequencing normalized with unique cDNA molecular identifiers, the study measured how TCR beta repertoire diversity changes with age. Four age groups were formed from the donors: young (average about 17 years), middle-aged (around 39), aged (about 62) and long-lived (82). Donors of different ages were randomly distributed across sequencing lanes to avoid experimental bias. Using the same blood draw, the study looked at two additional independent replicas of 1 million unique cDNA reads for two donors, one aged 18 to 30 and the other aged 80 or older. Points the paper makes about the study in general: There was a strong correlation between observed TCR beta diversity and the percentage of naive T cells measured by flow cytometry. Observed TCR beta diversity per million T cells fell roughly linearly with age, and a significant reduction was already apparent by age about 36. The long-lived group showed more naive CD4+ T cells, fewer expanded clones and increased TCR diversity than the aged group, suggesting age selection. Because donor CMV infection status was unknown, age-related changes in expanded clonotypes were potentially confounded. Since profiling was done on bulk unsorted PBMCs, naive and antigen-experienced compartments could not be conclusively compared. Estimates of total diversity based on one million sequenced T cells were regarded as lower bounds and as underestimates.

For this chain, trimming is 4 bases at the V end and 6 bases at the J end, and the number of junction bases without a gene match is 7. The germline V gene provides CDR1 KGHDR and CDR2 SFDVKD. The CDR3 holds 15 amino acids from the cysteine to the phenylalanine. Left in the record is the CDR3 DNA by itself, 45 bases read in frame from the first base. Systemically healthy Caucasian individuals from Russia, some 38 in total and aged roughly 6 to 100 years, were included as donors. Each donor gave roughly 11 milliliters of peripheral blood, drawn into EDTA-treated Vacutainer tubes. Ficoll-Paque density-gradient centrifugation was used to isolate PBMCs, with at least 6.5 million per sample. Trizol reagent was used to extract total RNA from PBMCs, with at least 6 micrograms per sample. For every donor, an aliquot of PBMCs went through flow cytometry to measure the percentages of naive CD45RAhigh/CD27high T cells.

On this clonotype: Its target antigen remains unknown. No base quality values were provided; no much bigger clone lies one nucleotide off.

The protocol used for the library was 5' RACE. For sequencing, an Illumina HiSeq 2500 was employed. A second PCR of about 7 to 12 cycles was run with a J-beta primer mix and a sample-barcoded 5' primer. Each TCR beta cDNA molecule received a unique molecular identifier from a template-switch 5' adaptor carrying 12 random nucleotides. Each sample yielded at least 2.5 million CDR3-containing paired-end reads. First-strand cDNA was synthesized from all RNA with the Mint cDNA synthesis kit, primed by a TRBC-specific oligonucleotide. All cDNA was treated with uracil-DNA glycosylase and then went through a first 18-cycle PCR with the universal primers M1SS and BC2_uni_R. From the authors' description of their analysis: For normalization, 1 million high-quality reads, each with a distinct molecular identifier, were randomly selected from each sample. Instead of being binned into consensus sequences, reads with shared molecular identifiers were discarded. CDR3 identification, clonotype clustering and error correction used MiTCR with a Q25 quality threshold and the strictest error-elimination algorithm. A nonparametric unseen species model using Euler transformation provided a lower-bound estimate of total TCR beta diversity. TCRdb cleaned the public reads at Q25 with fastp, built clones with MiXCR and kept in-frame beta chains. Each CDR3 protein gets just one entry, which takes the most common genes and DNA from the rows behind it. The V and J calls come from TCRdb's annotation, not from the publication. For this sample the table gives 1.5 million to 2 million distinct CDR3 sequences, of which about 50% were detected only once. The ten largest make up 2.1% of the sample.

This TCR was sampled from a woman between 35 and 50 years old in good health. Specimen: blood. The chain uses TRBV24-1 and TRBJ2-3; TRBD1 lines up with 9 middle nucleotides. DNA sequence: TGTGCCACCAGTGACTTGGGACAGGGCAGTGATACGCAGTATTTT. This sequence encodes CATSDLGQGSDTQYF.